A single sample gave rise to the 3 T cell receptor beta chains below, sequenced in a study of T-cell reconstitution after alpha-beta-depleted transplantation in children. A library of TCRbeta sequences, prepared with unique molecular identifiers, was generated. TCRdb called the PCR reads again in MiXCR, with one record for every CDR3 protein. The profile covers some 500,000 distinct CDR3 sequences, with roughly 33% appearing a single time and about 2.3% taken by the ten largest. Sequences were derived from PBMCs from the stem cell graft donor, sampled from the stem cell graft. All receptors derive from a human donor who donated a stem cell graft to a child with aplastic anemia.

This chain links TRBV6-1 with TRBJ2-3; 7 bases match TRBD2. V was clipped by 7 bases and J by 3 bases; unmatched bases: 4. Looked up from germline, CDR1 is MNHNS and CDR2 is SASEGT. The CDR3 is 13 amino acids. As DNA, the CDR3 is TGTGCCAGCAATCAGCGGGAAACAGATACGCAGTATTTT. Translated, it gives CASNQRETDTQYF.

A few counts support this clonotype. The chain combines TRBV9 with TRBJ1-4; 7 bases line up with TRBD1. The CDR3 loop spans 15 amino acids. Trimming removed 2 bases from V and 8 bases from J; junction bases left unmatched: 9. The V gene's germline CDR1 is SGDLS and CDR2 YYNGEE. Here the CDR3 reads CASSVNRGDGEKLFF. In nucleotides, the CDR3 is TGTGCCAGCAGCGTCAACAGGGGAGACGGGGAAAAACTGTTTTTT.

CDR3 bases: TGTGCCAGCAGTCCCCCGGGGGGGTCGATTAGCACTGAAGCTTTCTTT. It yields the protein CASSPPGGSISTEAFF. The genes are TRBV6-1 and TRBJ1-1, with D possibly matching TRBD1 (5 bases). The CDR3 loop spans 16 amino acids. Per germline, CDR1 MNHNS and CDR2 SASEGT. The V and J ends lost 5 bases and 4 bases respectively, with 20 bases between them.